This TCR beta chain comes out of a study of blood T cell repertoires in COVID-19. Study background: T cells, B-cell-depleted T cells, or PBMCs provided the cDNA or gDNA that served as material.

Generated by immunoSEQ multiplex PCR, the TCRdb table keeps only in-frame clones and is missing some. The sample holds roughly 200,000 clones, 85% to 90% seen once. Living in 24 US areas, the participants were between roughly 18 and 95 years of age. Cohorts were based on clinical histories the participants reported. This clone was observed a few times. CDR1 is SGHKS, CDR2 YYEKEE, per germline (reference sequence). The CDR3 consists of 14 residues. V was clipped by 0 bases and J by 6 bases, with 12 bases between them. The chain has TRBV5-5 and TRBJ1-2; D gene uncertain. The sequence was obtained from a woman aged 40 to 50 in a cohort exposed to, infected with or recovered from COVID-19 (not recorded which). Material: PBMCs or T cells enriched from blood (not recorded which). The CDR3 DNA sequence: TGTGCCAGCAGCTTGGACCCGGGAAGGGATGGCTACACCTTC. This gives the protein CASSLDPGRDGYTF.